This TCR beta chain originates from a study of cytomegalovirus exposure and HLA in healthy donors. A multiplex PCR was run with 60 Vbeta primers and 13 Jbeta primers. The repertoire was sequenced with immunoSEQ multiplex PCR; TCRdb's copy has only in-frame clones and lacks some. The table has over 55,000 clones, 70% to 90% seen once; the top ten hold nearly 6%. Concerning this clone itself: The target antigen is unknown.

V lost 4 bases and J lost 3; bases outside the gene matches: 6. The V gene's germline CDR1 is SGHNT and CDR2 YYREEE (reference sequence). CDR3 length equals 14 residues. Findings of the study overall: Later work associated roughly 17,000 TCR beta sequences with HLA alleles at 0.05 false discovery rate.

Sequencing was done on a sample of PBMCs. V gene TRBV5-4 combines with J gene TRBJ1-1; 7 bases line up with TRBD1. This receptor was identified in a male donor in good health and CMV-seronegative. The CDR3 nucleotides read TGTGCCAGCAGCCCAGCTACAGGGGACACTGAAGCTTTCTTT. Its translation is CASSPATGDTEAFF.